A selection of T cell receptor beta chains follows, all from one sample in a study of shared clonotypes between healthy human individuals. Some clones are missing from TCRdb's copy, which holds only in-frame ones; the method was immunoSEQ multiplex PCR. Of 1.4 million to 1.5 million clones listed, roughly 96% are singletons. Sequenced: naive CD4+ T cells sorted from blood. All receptors derive from a man in his thirties or forties in good health. CDR3s include the opening cysteine and the closing phenylalanine or tryptophan. A D gene is named only where the DNA matches it firmly. Expanded clones are given a class, and other clones once, few, many or no size at all.

v_gene: TRBV5-5
j_gene: TRBJ2-5
d_gene: -
abundance: -
CDR3aa: CASTPAGAQETQYF
CDR3nt: TGTGCCAGCACCCCCGCGGGGGCCCAAGAGACCCAGTACTTC

v_gene: TRBV11-2
j_gene: TRBJ2-5
d_gene: TRBD2
abundance: -
CDR3aa: CASSLGPSWGGLGQETQYF
CDR3nt: TGTGCCAGCAGCTTAGGCCCTAGTTGGGGGGGTCTGGGCCAAGAGACCCAGTACTTC

v_gene: TRBV16
j_gene: TRBJ1-3
d_gene: -
abundance: -
CDR3aa: CASSQRISGGNTIYF
CDR3nt: TGTGCCAGCAGCCAAAGGATCTCGGGAGGAAACACCATATATTTT

v_gene: TRBV9
j_gene: TRBJ2-7
d_gene: TRBD1
abundance: -
CDR3aa: CASSAWDRPDYEQYF
CDR3nt: TGTGCCAGCAGCGCCTGGGACAGACCCGACTACGAGCAGTACTTC

v_gene: TRBV5-6
j_gene: TRBJ1-4
d_gene: TRBD1
abundance: -
CDR3aa: CASRSTGLQEKLFF
CDR3nt: TGTGCCAGCCGCTCGACAGGGCTCCAGGAAAAACTGTTTTTT

v_gene: TRBV1
j_gene: TRBJ1-5
d_gene: -
abundance: -
CDR3aa: CTSSPGAKRRGQPQHF
CDR3nt: TGCACCAGCAGCCCCGGGGCCAAGCGGCGGGGTCAGCCCCAGCATTTT

v_gene: TRBV2
j_gene: TRBJ2-7
d_gene: TRBD1
abundance: -
CDR3aa: CASSGPPGQGGQYF
CDR3nt: TGTGCCAGCAGCGGGCCCCCGGGACAGGGGGGGCAGTACTTC

v_gene: TRBV29-1
j_gene: TRBJ2-7
d_gene: -
abundance: once
CDR3aa: CSVLQAYEQYF
CDR3nt: TGCAGCGTCCTACAGGCCTACGAGCAGTACTTC

v_gene: TRBV2
j_gene: TRBJ2-1
d_gene: -
abundance: -
CDR3aa: CASTGSVGINEQFF
CDR3nt: TGTGCCAGCACGGGCTCGGTTGGGATAAATGAGCAGTTCTTC

v_gene: TRBV5-1
j_gene: TRBJ1-4
d_gene: -
abundance: once
CDR3aa: CASSPTYTSEKLFF
CDR3nt: TGCGCCAGCAGCCCGACCTACACCAGCGAAAAACTGTTTTTT

v_gene: TRBV6-1
j_gene: TRBJ1-1
d_gene: -
abundance: -
CDR3aa: CASSEAVQVREAFF
CDR3nt: TGTGCCAGCAGTGAAGCCGTACAGGTCCGTGAAGCTTTCTTT

v_gene: TRBV10-3
j_gene: TRBJ1-1
d_gene: -
abundance: -
CDR3aa: CAISESRRMNTEAFF
CDR3nt: TGTGCCATCAGTGAGTCGCGTAGAATGAACACTGAAGCTTTCTTT

v_gene: TRBV19
j_gene: TRBJ2-3
d_gene: TRBD2
abundance: -
CDR3aa: CATKLAGGADTQYF
CDR3nt: TGTGCCACCAAACTAGCGGGAGGGGCAGATACGCAGTATTTT

v_gene: TRBV9
j_gene: TRBJ2-5
d_gene: -
abundance: -
CDR3aa: CASSANPETQYF
CDR3nt: TGTGCCAGCAGCGCCAACCCAGAGACCCAGTACTTC

v_gene: TRBV9
j_gene: TRBJ2-7
d_gene: TRBD2
abundance: -
CDR3aa: CASSPHSGTGEQYF
CDR3nt: TGTGCCAGCAGCCCCCATAGCGGGACCGGCGAGCAGTACTTC

v_gene: TRBV11-3
j_gene: TRBJ2-1
d_gene: TRBD2
abundance: -
CDR3aa: CASSLEVGEGLLKQFF
CDR3nt: TGTGCCAGCAGCTTAGAGGTGGGGGAGGGCCTATTAAAGCAGTTCTTC

v_gene: TRBV2
j_gene: TRBJ1-1
d_gene: -
abundance: -
CDR3aa: CASTQGSSTEAFF
CDR3nt: TGTGCCAGCACCCAGGGGAGTAGCACTGAAGCTTTCTTT

v_gene: TRBV19
j_gene: TRBJ1-5
d_gene: -
abundance: -
CDR3aa: CASSISPHQPQHF
CDR3nt: TGTGCCAGTAGTATATCCCCGCATCAGCCCCAGCATTTT

v_gene: TRBV5-4
j_gene: TRBJ1-5
d_gene: -
abundance: -
CDR3aa: CASSLAGDSNQPQHF
CDR3nt: TGTGCCAGCAGCTTGGCAGGGGATAGCAATCAGCCCCAGCATTTT

v_gene: TRBV11-2
j_gene: TRBJ2-7
d_gene: TRBD1
abundance: -
CDR3aa: CASSPGTVKTYEQYF
CDR3nt: TGTGCCAGCAGCCCGGGGACAGTTAAAACATACGAGCAGTACTTC

v_gene: TRBV30
j_gene: TRBJ1-5
d_gene: -
abundance: -
CDR3aa: CAWRDTSNQPQHF
CDR3nt: TGTGCCTGGAGGGACACAAGCAATCAGCCCCAGCATTTT

v_gene: TRBV19
j_gene: TRBJ1-5
d_gene: TRBD1
abundance: -
CDR3aa: CASSLSTGGVSNQPQHF
CDR3nt: TGTGCCAGTAGTCTAAGCACAGGGGGCGTAAGCAATCAGCCCCAGCATTTT